The present T cell receptor beta chain was sequenced within a study of Ad26.COV2.S vaccination and SARS-CoV-2 variants. This clone was picked up one time. What it binds is unknown. Looked up from germline, CDR1 is LGHDT and CDR2 is YNNKEL (reference sequence). V dropped 1 base and J dropped 2 bases, with 23 bases sitting between them. CDR3 length equals 20 residues. Libraries were prepared by immunoSEQ multiplex PCR; TCRdb keeps only in-frame clonotypes and omits some of them. The repertoire holds some 45,000 clones, with 75% to 85% as singletons. Study observations and caveats: Participants given vaccine showed non-spike TCR breadth similar to that of placebo recipients.

The clonotype originates from a human donor who had recovered from COVID-19. Material: peripheral blood, obtained after recovery from COVID-19. The rearrangement links TRBV3-1 (or the pseudogene TRBV3-2) to TRBJ2-2; weak D call: TRBD2 (6 bases). Here the CDR3 reads CASSQGGGGAPTPNTGELFF. In nucleotides, the CDR3 is TGTGCCAGCAGCCAAGGTGGAGGCGGGGCCCCTACCCCTAACACCGGGGAGCTGTTTTTT.